Listed here are 12 T cell receptor beta chains from one sample, sequenced in a study of blood T cell repertoires in COVID-19. The method was immunoSEQ multiplex PCR; TCRdb's version includes in-frame clones alone and lacks a portion of them. The profile covers some 430,000 clones, with around 91% appearing a single time and about 0.6% taken by the ten largest. Sequencing was carried out using PBMCs or T cells enriched from blood (not recorded which). Source of these receptors: a man aged 18 to 29 who had recovered from COVID-19.

This clone has just one count. The V call is TRBV5-5, the J call TRBJ1-1; 8 bases match TRBD1. The CDR3 spans 14 residues. Per the germline V gene, CDR1 is SGHKS and CDR2 is YYEKEE (reference sequence). Trimming cost V 2 bases and J 5 bases; bases outside gene matches: 5. In DNA, the CDR3 is TGTGCCAGCAGCTTCCAGGGGGCGCGAACTGAAGCTTTCTTT. This gives the protein CASSFQGARTEAFF.

CDR3 loop: CASSRRDRLYGYTF. The CDR3 DNA follows: TGTGCCAGCAGCCGCCGGGACAGACTATATGGCTACACCTTC. This chain joins TRBV13 and TRBJ1-2; 7 bases line up with TRBD1. The V gene's germline CDR1 is PRHDT and CDR2 FYEKMQ (reference sequence). The CDR3 has 14 amino acids. V trimming: 5 bases; J trimming: 5 bases; junction bases outside the gene matches: 8.

The V and J genes are TRBV29-1 and TRBJ1-1; D not certain. Germline CDR1 and CDR2: SQVTM and ANQGSEA. The V and J ends lost 4 bases and 8 bases respectively, with 8 bases between them. The CDR3 is 10 residues long. CDR3: CSVASGEAFF. The CDR3 DNA follows: TGCAGCGTTGCCTCGGGGGAAGCTTTCTTT. Complete variable domain (other parts from reference TRBV29-1 and TRBJ1-1): SAVISQKPSRDICQRGTSLTIQCQVDSQVTMMFWYRQQPGQSLTLIATANQGSEATYESGFVIDKFPISRPNLTFSTLTVSNMSPEDSSIYLCSVASGEAFFGQGTRLTVV.

This chain connects TRBV11-2 to TRBJ1-3; D remains unclear. Trimming stripped 0 bases from V and 4 bases from J, with 7 bases between. Germline V gene data show CDR1 as SGHAT and CDR2 as FQNNGV. This CDR3 is built from 14 residues. CDR3 residues: CASSLETRGNTIYF. The CDR3 coding sequence is TGTGCCAGCAGCTTAGAAACAAGAGGAAACACCATATATTTT. The full variable domain, in which reference TRBV11-2 and TRBJ1-3 provide the parts outside the CDR3, is EAGVAQSPRYKIIEKRQSVAFWCNPISGHATLYWYQQILGQGPKLLIQFQNNGVVDDSQLPKDRFSAERLKGVDSTLKIQPAKLEDSAVYLCASSLETRGNTIYFGEGSWLTVV.

The rearrangement uses TRBV28 and TRBJ2-7, with TRBD2 identical over 8 bases. Per germline, CDR1 MDHEN and CDR2 SYDVKM. The CDR3 is 15 amino acids. The V segment lost 2 bases and the J segment 5 bases; nucleotides outside the gene matches: 8. The CDR3 reads CASSLPREREHEQYF. CDR3 in DNA: TGTGCCAGCAGTTTACCGCGAGAGCGGGAGCACGAGCAGTACTTC.

This sequence joins TRBV27 and TRBJ1-1; the match to TRBD1 covers 9 bases. The CDR3 runs 13 residues. V gave up 3 bases and J gave up 7 bases; unmatched junction bases: 3. CDR1 MNHEY and CDR2 SMNVEV come from the germline V gene (reference sequence). CDR3 amino acids: CASSLDRGVEAFF. The CDR3 DNA sequence: TGTGCCAGCAGTTTGGACAGGGGCGTTGAAGCTTTCTTT.

V usage is TRBV5-1 and J usage is TRBJ1-2; D not resolved. CDR3 length equals 13 residues. Trimming took off 0 bases at V and 4 bases at J, with 7 bases between the two ends. Germline CDR1 reads SGHRS; CDR2 reads YFSETQ. As DNA, the CDR3 is TGCGCCAGCAGCTTGGGACCTAGCTATGGCTACACCTTC. This sequence encodes CASSLGPSYGYTF.

In DNA, the CDR3 is TGTGCCAGCAGCAAGGGGAGGGTGCCTAATGAAAAACTGTTTTTT. It codes for CASSKGRVPNEKLFF. The genes are TRBV11-2 and TRBJ1-4, with a weak D call TRBD1 (5 bases). V was clipped by 5 bases and J by 3 bases, with 13 bases between them. Per the germline V gene, CDR1 is SGHAT and CDR2 is FQNNGV. The CDR3 spans 15 residues.

In this sample, this clone turned up a few times. This chain joins TRBV6-5 and TRBJ2-1; no clear D gene. From germline, CDR1 is MNHEY and CDR2 SVGAGI. V lost 7 bases to trimming and J lost 2 bases, with 9 bases between them. The CDR3 is 13 amino acids. Here the CDR3 reads CASNGETYNEQFF. CDR3 in DNA: TGTGCCAGCAACGGAGAAACCTACAATGAGCAGTTCTTC.

The chain is built from TRBV7-2 and TRBJ1-6, with a possible D match to TRBD1 (5 bases). CDR1 SGHTA and CDR2 FQGNSA come from the germline V gene. The CDR3 loop spans 15 amino acids. Between the trimmed V and J ends, which lost 2 bases and 7 bases, there was a span of 12 bases. In DNA, the CDR3 is TGTGCCAGCAGCTTAATGGCGACAGAGAATTCACCCCTCCACTTT. The encoded protein is CASSLMATENSPLHF.

This chain uses TRBV5-5 with TRBJ1-2; D may be TRBD1 (5 bases). The CDR3 is 15 amino acids. V was clipped by 2 bases and J by 4 bases, with 15 bases between them. Germline V gives CDR1 SGHKS, CDR2 YYEKEE (reference sequence). CDR3 region: CASSLSTGASYGYTF. The CDR3 coding sequence is TGTGCCAGCAGCTTATCCACAGGAGCTTCCTATGGCTACACCTTC.

The genes are TRBV5-5 and TRBJ2-3; 8 nucleotides line up with TRBD1. The CDR3 is 15 residues long. The V and J ends lost 0 bases and 5 bases, in that order; junction bases with no gene match: 5. Germline assignment: CDR1 SGHKS and CDR2 YYEKEE (reference sequence). CDR3 sequence: CASSLGQGIGDTQYF. In nucleotides, the CDR3 is TGTGCCAGCAGCTTGGGACAGGGGATCGGAGATACGCAGTATTTT.